The present T cell receptor (beta chain) was sequenced within a study of control samples from healthy donors and cancer patients. CDR1 is SGHNT and CDR2 is YENEEA in the germline V gene. The CDR3 is 13 residues long. V shed 2 bases and J shed 4 bases, with 8 bases lying between them. Measured with immunoSEQ multiplex PCR; TCRdb has only the in-frame clones, and not every one. The sample shows some 130,000 clones, around 90% of them seen only once. Sequencing input: blood. The source of this sequence is a man aged 18 to 29 in good health. The rearrangement joins TRBV11-3 to TRBJ1-1; unclear D gene. The CDR3 here is CASSLNAGTEAFF. DNA of the CDR3: TGTGCCAGCAGCTTAAATGCAGGCACTGAAGCTTTCTTT.